This section outlines one T cell receptor (beta chain) sequence together with its context. Its matching antigen is unknown. This record comes from a study of T cell responses to AZD1222 COVID-19 vaccine. Overall study findings and caveats: After the peak T cell response, and only then, were repertoires sampled. The study found Spike-specific TCR breadth and depth rose after two AZD1222 doses. Only 5 or 6 people who got AZD1222 tested seropositive at baseline.

The data were produced by immunoSEQ multiplex PCR, yet TCRdb's version contains in-frame clones alone and is incomplete. The sample shows 110,000 to 150,000 clones, 80% to 90% of them seen only once. The material sequenced was peripheral blood, taken on day 0 of AZD1222 vaccination. This clonotype originated in an adult in good health.

The CDR3 spells CASGSGSISDEQYF. The CDR3 DNA follows: TGCGCCAGCGGGAGTGGGAGTATTAGCGACGAGCAGTACTTC. The rearrangement uses TRBV5-1 and TRBJ2-7, with D maybe TRBD2 (5 bases). V was clipped by 7 bases and J by 5 bases, with 19 bases between them. Germline V gene data show CDR1 as SGHRS and CDR2 as YFSETQ. This CDR3 region has 14 residues. The entire variable domain, with the rest obtained from reference TRBV5-1 and TRBJ2-7, is as follows: KAGVTQTPRYLIKTRGQQVTLSCSPISGHRSVSWYQQTPGQGLQFLFEYFSETQRNKGNFPGRFSGRQFSNSRSEMNVSTLELGDSALYLCASGSGSISDEQYFGPGTRLTVT.